The text below deals with one T cell receptor beta chain. Antigen unknown. This record belongs to a study of T cell responses to AZD1222 COVID-19 vaccine. Study-wide results and caveats: The peak T cell response came first, and repertoires were sampled only after it. Donors were mostly white British, more females; clonal diversity possibly underestimated. At baseline, just 5 or 6 AZD1222 recipients tested seropositive. Reports indicate that nearly half of spike-specific TCRs are directed at unmutated variant regions.

This CDR3 has 10 residues. Method: immunoSEQ multiplex PCR; TCRdb's copy keeps in-frame clones and lacks some. Of around 80,000 clones listed, roughly 85% are singletons. The chain has TRBV21-1 and TRBJ2-3; no DNA check was done on the table's D call, TRBD2. TRBV21-1 counts as a pseudogene. The clonotype originates from an adult who received the AZD1222 COVID-19 vaccine. The starting material was peripheral blood, obtained 28 days after the second AZD1222 dose. In nucleotides, the CDR3 is TGTGCCAGCAGTAGCTATACGCAGTATTTT. Translation gives CASSSYTQYF.